Below, 7 T cell receptor beta chains from the same sample are listed, as sequenced in a study of T cell responses to AZD1222 COVID-19 vaccine. The repertoire was sequenced with immunoSEQ multiplex PCR; TCRdb's copy has only in-frame clones and lacks some. The sample includes 90,000 to 150,000 clones, 70% to 90% of them seen just once. The source was peripheral blood, collected 28 days after the second AZD1222 dose. The source of these receptors is an adult who received the AZD1222 COVID-19 vaccine.

This chain joins TRBV5-1 and TRBJ1-4; TRBD1 matches at 7 bases. Germline V gene lookup returns CDR1 SGHRS and CDR2 YFSETQ. This CDR3 region has 14 residues. With V trimmed by 0 bases and J by 14 bases, 10 bases remained unmatched. For the CDR3, the DNA is TGCGCCAGCAGCTTGGAGGGGACAGTCTCTAACCTGTTTTTT. Translated: CASSLEGTVSNLFF.

The rearrangement uses TRBV10-3 and TRBJ2-7; 13 nucleotides align to TRBD2. The V segment lost 7 bases and the J segment 7 bases; nucleotides outside the gene matches: 7. The germline gives CDR1 ENHRY, CDR2 SYGVKD. The CDR3 is made up of 14 amino acids. CDR3: CAITRTSGGVEQYF. The DNA for the CDR3 is TGTGCCATCACCCGGACTAGCGGGGGTGTAGAGCAGTACTTC.

The chain is built from TRBV20-1 and TRBJ2-3; possibly TRBD1 for D (5 bases). Germline V gene sequence: CDR1 DFQATT, CDR2 SNEGSKA (reference sequence). The CDR3 has 14 residues. V lost 3 bases and J lost 0, with 10 bases in between. Written as DNA, the CDR3 is TGCAGTGCTAGTCCAGGGCGAAGCACAGATACGCAGTATTTT. Translation: CSASPGRSTDTQYF.

V is TRBV5-4 and J is TRBJ2-2; the D is unclear. The CDR3 loop spans 15 amino acids. Germline V gives CDR1 SGHNT, CDR2 YYREEE (reference sequence). Trimming left V 1 base short and J 5 bases short, with 12 bases between. DNA of the CDR3: TGTGCCAGCAGCTTGCTGGGCCTCAAAACCGGGGAGCTGTTTTTT. Translating gives CASSLLGLKTGELFF. The whole variable domain, filled in from reference TRBV5-4 and TRBJ2-2, reads ETGVTQSPTHLIKTRGQQVTLRCSSQSGHNTVSWYQQALGQGPQFIFQYYREEENGRGNFPPRFSGLQFPNYSSELNVNALELDDSALYLCASSLLGLKTGELFFGEGSRLTVL.

The rearrangement uses TRBV28 and TRBJ1-2; D is ambiguous. Trimming stripped 5 bases from V and 7 bases from J, with 11 bases between. Germline V gene data show CDR1 as MDHEN and CDR2 as SYDVKM. The CDR3 has 12 amino acids. CDR3 amino acids: CASSPYSLGYTF. The CDR3 coding sequence is TGTGCCAGCAGTCCCTACTCTCTTGGCTACACCTTC.

This chain joins TRBV5-8 and TRBJ2-5; TRBD2 matches at 14 bases. From germline, CDR1 is SGHTS and CDR2 YDEGEE. V lost 0 bases and J lost 2; bases outside the gene matches: 3. The CDR3 length is 17 residues. In DNA, the CDR3 is TGTGCCAGCAGCTTGGGAAGACTAGCGGGGGGGCAAGAGACCCAGTACTTC. Protein product: CASSLGRLAGGQETQYF.

V usage is TRBV27 and J usage is TRBJ1-1; maybe TRBD1 (5 bases). V was clipped by 6 bases and J by 5 bases, with 16 bases between them. This CDR3 spans 14 amino acids. Germline CDR1 is MNHEY and CDR2 is SMNVEV (reference sequence). CDR3 nucleotides: TGTGCCAGCAGCACCGGGACCGTGGCTACTGAAGCTTTCTTT. This gives the protein CASSTGTVATEAFF.